Here is one TCR beta chain with its context. This entry comes from a study of blood T cell repertoires in COVID-19. Study in general: The United States, Italy and Spain provided the acute and convalescent COVID-19 samples. Sources were T cells, B-cell-depleted T cells, or PBMCs; the material itself was cDNA or gDNA.

Original handling: Reference gene primer amplification gave nucleated cell count estimates. Data came from immunoSEQ multiplex PCR; TCRdb stores just in-frame clones and leaves some out. V and J calls and clone size are given by that table; D and trimming were obtained from the DNA. The sample contains 200,000 or so clones, about 85% of which appear only once. While infection was still active, Seattle patients were enrolled and then followed longitudinally. Germline V gene lookup returns CDR1 LNHDA and CDR2 SQIVND (reference sequence). V was pared by 11 bases and J by 1 base, with 5 bases between. The length of the CDR3 is 11 residues.

The source material was peripheral blood. The origin of this receptor is a man in his sixties with COVID-19, enrolled during active disease. The chain couples TRBV19 to TRBJ2-2; D is ambiguous. Here the CDR3 DNA reads TGTGCCTCTCTGAACACCGGGGAGCTGTTTTTT. This gives the protein CASLNTGELFF.